The 25 T cell receptor beta chains below were found in one sample sequenced in a study of metastatic and nonmetastatic thyroid tumors. TCRdb re-clonotyped the PCR reads via MiXCR. The data show about 30,000 clones, with 10% to 11% seen just once and approximately 16% held by the top ten. Not a single patient had been given any form of treatment at any point before undergoing thyroid surgery. The sample comprised blood. All receptors come from a female donor with papillary thyroid cancer or a benign thyroid nodule (not recorded which). Some clones in this sample may be carry-over from other donors' samples.

This clone was seen just once. A junction boundary mismatches the germline segment, possibly from a read error. The chain employs TRBV6-2 or TRBV6-3 and TRBJ2-3; D call uncertain. This CDR3 contains 10 residues. CDR1 is MNHEY and CDR2 is SVGEGT in the germline V gene. The chain's CDR3 is CASKSDTQNF. CDR3 bases: TGTGCCAGCAAGTCAGATACGCAGAATTTT.

Ten or more counts support this clone. CDR3 sequence reads: CASSPGTGEGNEQFF. CDR3 coding DNA: TGTGCCAGCAGTCCTGGGACAGGGGAAGGGAATGAGCAGTTCTTC. The gene calls are TRBV6-4 and TRBJ2-1; 10 bases fit TRBD1. J was trimmed by 7 bases and V by 5 bases; bases with no gene match: 8. The length of the CDR3 is 15 residues. Per the germline V gene, CDR1 is MRHNA and CDR2 is SNTAGT.

This clone was detected ten times or more. The CDR3 sequence: CASSWQGVQYTEAFF. The DNA of the CDR3 is TGTGCCAGCAGTTGGCAGGGGGTTCAGTACACTGAAGCTTTCTTT. The rearrangement joins TRBV28 to TRBJ1-1; 7 bases match TRBD1. The CDR3 totals 15 residues. The germline CDR1 and CDR2 sequences are MDHEN and SYDVKM. With V trimmed by 4 bases and J by 3 bases, 8 bases remained unmatched.

This clone was recorded a few times. The chain joins TRBV6-1 to TRBJ2-1; D perhaps matches TRBD2 (5 bases). CDR1 MNHNS and CDR2 SASEGT come from the germline V gene. This CDR3 has 16 amino acids. Trimming stripped 6 bases from V and 3 bases from J, with 18 bases between. Here the CDR3 reads CASRPTFRGGYNEQFF. The CDR3 DNA reads TGTGCCAGCAGGCCCACCTTCCGGGGTGGCTACAATGAGCAGTTCTTC.

This clone was recorded many times. Other DNA sequences in this specimen translate into the identical CDR3. The V gene is TRBV18, the J gene TRBJ1-1, with no clear D. From germline, CDR1 is KGHSH and CDR2 LQKENI. The CDR3 extends over 13 amino acids. The V end lost 1 base, the J end lost 1 base, and 4 bases lay between the germline ends. The CDR3 sequence: CASSPLQNTEAFF. The CDR3 bases are TGTGCCAGCTCACCACTTCAGAACACTGAAGCTTTCTTT.

At least ten counts were recorded for this clone. The chain has TRBV20-1 and TRBJ2-1, with D possibly being TRBD1 or TRBD2 (5 bases each). Trimming cost V 3 bases and J 9 bases, with 12 bases left between them. The CDR3 loop spans 12 amino acids. Germline V gene data show CDR1 as DFQATT and CDR2 as SNEGSKA (reference sequence). CDR3 DNA sequence: TGCAGTGCTAGTCTCACTAGGGGTGAGCAGTTCTTC. Amino acid sequence: CSASLTRGEQFF.

This clone was recorded at least ten times. This chain connects TRBV19 to TRBJ2-5; D perhaps matches TRBD1 (6 bases). With 6 bases removed from V and 0 bases from J, the gap between germline ends came to 8 bases. CDR3 length: 13 amino acids. CDR1 and CDR2 (germline): LNHDA, SQIVND (reference sequence). The CDR3 coding sequence is TGTGCCAGTAGCGGACAGAACCAAGAGACCCAGTACTTC. Its translation is CASSGQNQETQYF.

The chain links TRBV20-1 to TRBJ1-1; D ambiguous. Per germline, CDR1 DFQATT and CDR2 SNEGSKA (reference sequence). This CDR3 comprises 14 residues. Trimming took 8 bases from V and 3 from J, leaving 19 bases between them. The CDR3 protein is CSTLPLQVYTEAFF. The CDR3 DNA is TGCAGTACCCTCCCACTTCAGGTGTACACTGAAGCTTTCTTT.

Ten or more counts support this clone. The chain combines TRBV6-2 or TRBV6-3 with TRBJ1-1; D unclear. Germline V gene sequence: CDR1 MNHEY, CDR2 SVGEGT. The CDR3 is 13 amino acids. The V and J ends lost 2 bases and 0 bases respectively, with 4 bases between them. The CDR3 nucleotides are TGTGCCAGCAGTTACGAGATGAACACTGAAGCTTTCTTT. It specifies CASSYEMNTEAFF.

This clone was found many times. This chain uses TRBV5-1 with TRBJ2-7, with D tentatively TRBD1 (7 bases). Trimming removed 4 bases at V and 4 bases at J, with 15 bases between. The CDR3 consists of 14 residues. The germline gives CDR1 SGHRS, CDR2 YFSETQ. The DNA of the CDR3 is TGCGCCAGCAGCGCCGAGCCAGGGGGGTACGAGCAGTACTTC. It encodes CASSAEPGGYEQYF.

This clone was seen many times. The gene calls are TRBV9 and TRBJ2-3; tentative D call: TRBD1 (6 bases). Germline CDR1 SGDLS, CDR2 YYNGEE. The CDR3 has 16 amino acids. Trimming shortened V by 4 bases and J by 6 bases, and 21 bases separated the two germline ends. DNA for the CDR3: TGTGCCAGCAGCTTTAATAAGGGGGAGACACCGGATACGCAGTATTTT. Its translation is CASSFNKGETPDTQYF.

This clone showed up just a few times. The chain couples TRBV12-3 or TRBV12-4 to TRBJ1-2; a weak D match, TRBD1 (5 bases). CDR3 length equals 12 residues. The V gene lost 6 bases and the J gene lost 2 bases, with 7 bases spanning the gap. The CDR3: CASSGGNYGYTF. CDR3 sequence (DNA): TGTGCCAGCAGCGGGGGAAACTATGGCTACACCTTC.

This clone was seen many times. The chain joins TRBV15 to TRBJ2-7; 7 nucleotides line up with TRBD1. V shed 7 bases, J shed 6 bases, and the junction held 9 bases outside the gene matches. The CDR3 sequence is 13 residues long. Per the germline V gene, CDR1 is LNHNV and CDR2 is YYDKDF (reference sequence). The CDR3 region is CATNRDRSPEQYF. CDR3 sequence (DNA): TGTGCCACCAATCGGGACAGAAGCCCCGAGCAGTACTTC.

This clone was seen at least ten times. A much larger clone sits a single nucleotide away, making a read error possible. The chain combines TRBV2 with TRBJ1-2, with D unresolved. CDR3 length: 12 residues. The germline gives CDR1 SNHLY, CDR2 FYNNEI. Trimming pared 2 bases from V and 7 bases from J, leaving 8 bases between. CDR3 in amino acids: CASSERTAGYTF. The CDR3 coding sequence is TGTGCCAGCAGTGAACGGACGGCTGGCTACACCTTC.

This clone appeared many times. This chain uses TRBV5-1 with TRBJ1-6, with 7 bases matching TRBD1. CDR3 length equals 15 residues. J was trimmed by 5 bases and V by 6 bases; bases with no gene match: 8. Germline assignment: CDR1 SGHRS and CDR2 YFSETQ. The CDR3 protein is CASTSGQLNNSPLHF. Written as DNA, the CDR3 is TGCGCCAGCACCTCGGGACAGCTAAATAATTCACCCCTCCACTTT.

Ten or more counts support this clone. The V and J genes are TRBV2 and TRBJ1-2; D perhaps matches TRBD1 (5 bases). V was trimmed by 3 bases and J by 3 bases, leaving 8 bases between them. This CDR3 has 13 residues. CDR1 is SNHLY, CDR2 FYNNEI, per germline. The CDR3 DNA sequence: TGTGCCAGCAGTGAGGGGGTTGACTATGGCTACACCTTC. This gives the protein CASSEGVDYGYTF. The complete variable domain, with remaining parts taken from reference TRBV2 and TRBJ1-2, reads EPEVTQTPSHQVTQMGQEVILRCVPISNHLYFYWYRQILGQKVEFLVSFYNNEISEKSEIFDDQFSVERPDGSNFTLKIRSTKLEDSAMYFCASSEGVDYGYTFGSGTRLTVV.

The chain is built from TRBV11-3 and TRBJ2-2, with a weak D call TRBD1 (6 bases). Germline CDR1 SGHNT, CDR2 YENEEA. Trimming took 5 bases from V and 0 from J, leaving 10 bases between them. The CDR3 is 15 residues long. The CDR3 reads CASSGRGANTGELFF. The CDR3 region has the DNA TGTGCCAGCAGCGGCAGGGGAGCGAACACCGGGGAGCTGTTTTTT.

This clone came up many times. This chain uses TRBV6-2 or TRBV6-3 with TRBJ2-1; D is unclear. Germline V gene data show CDR1 as MNHEY and CDR2 as SVGEGT. Trimming left V 5 bases short and J 8 bases short, with 16 bases between. The CDR3 spans 14 residues. CDR3 loop: CASSRPFGDYEQFF. CDR3 DNA sequence: TGTGCCAGCAGTCGCCCATTTGGAGACTATGAGCAGTTCTTC.

This clone was observed a handful of times. At one of its ends the junction is not consistent with the germline gene, which may arise from a read error. The chain uses TRBV6-5 and TRBJ1-1; 10 nucleotides agree with TRBD1. The CDR3 is made up of 17 amino acids. Germline CDR1 reads MNHEY; CDR2 reads SVGAGI. CDR3 sequence reads: CASSHERQGAGNTEAFF. For the CDR3, the DNA is TGTGCCAGCAGTCACGAGCGACAGGGGGCGGGGAACACTGAAGCCTTCTTT.

This clone was observed at least ten times. V usage is TRBV7-2 and J usage is TRBJ2-1; D remains ambiguous. The V end lost 2 bases, the J end lost 1 base, and 6 bases lay between the germline ends. The CDR3 loop spans 14 amino acids. Germline CDR1 SGHTA, CDR2 FQGNSA. CDR3 DNA: TGTGCCAGCAGCTTAAAGGGTTCCTACAATGAGCAGTTCTTC. It yields the protein CASSLKGSYNEQFF.

The table lists this clone with many counts. The chain combines TRBV19 with TRBJ2-7, with D possibly being TRBD2 (6 bases). The germline V gene has CDR1 LNHDA and CDR2 SQIVND (reference sequence). Trimming removed 5 bases from V and 1 base from J, with 12 bases in between. The CDR3 extends over 14 amino acids. The CDR3 DNA reads TGTGCCAGTAGTCCTCGCGGGGCTTCCTACGAGCAGTACTTC. This sequence encodes CASSPRGASYEQYF.

This clone was recorded at least ten times. V usage is TRBV20-1 and J usage is TRBJ2-1, with 12 positions matching TRBD2. Unmatched junction bases numbered 5, after V lost 7 bases and J lost 4 bases. Per germline, CDR1 DFQATT and CDR2 SNEGSKA (reference sequence). The CDR3 is 14 residues long. The CDR3 DNA sequence: TGCAGTGTCACCACTAGCGGGAGGTACAATGAGCAGTTCTTC. Its protein product is CSVTTSGRYNEQFF.

There are many counts of this clone. The chain joins TRBV11-3 to TRBJ2-1, with 10 bases identical to TRBD2. CDR1 is SGHNT and CDR2 is YENEEA in the germline V gene. J lost 6 bases, V lost 1 base, and 3 bases had no gene match. This CDR3 comprises 15 residues. In DNA form, the CDR3 reads TGTGCCAGCAGCTTAGTAGCGGGAGGACCCAATGAGCAGTTCTTC. It codes for CASSLVAGGPNEQFF. Filled out from reference TRBV11-3 and TRBJ2-1, the complete variable domain reads EAGVVQSPRYKIIEKKQPVAFWCNPISGHNTLYWYLQNLGQGPELLIRYENEEAVDDSQLPKDRFSAERLKGVDSTLKIQPAELGDSAVYLCASSLVAGGPNEQFFGPGTRLTVL.

This clone has ten or more counts. The chain is built from TRBV9 and TRBJ2-1, with 13 bases that match TRBD2. The germline CDR1 and CDR2 sequences are SGDLS and YYNGEE. The CDR3 contains 17 residues. With 3 bases clipped from V and 5 bases from J, the junction kept 8 bases outside the gene matches. The CDR3 region is CASSGTSGSASHNEQFF. CDR3 nucleotide sequence: TGTGCCAGCAGCGGGACTAGCGGGAGTGCTTCGCACAATGAGCAGTTCTTC.

This clone was observed at least ten times. This chain links TRBV7-2 with TRBJ1-4; D is unclear. The germline V gene has CDR1 SGHTA and CDR2 FQGNSA. V shed 6 bases and J shed 8 bases, with 13 bases lying between them. This CDR3 has 13 amino acids. CDR3: CASSLGPKEKLFF. CDR3 nucleotides: TGTGCCAGCAGTCTTGGGCCCAAGGAAAAACTGTTTTTT. The complete variable domain, with remaining parts taken from reference TRBV7-2 and TRBJ1-4, reads GAGVSQSPSNKVTEKGKDVELRCDPISGHTALYWYRQSLGQGLEFLIYFQGNSAPDKSGLPSDRFSAERTGGSVSTLTIQRTQQEDSAVYLCASSLGPKEKLFFGSGTQLSVL.